This T cell receptor (beta chain) was recovered during a study of T cells expressing NK-cell markers (dated by TCRdb to the early 2020s). Some background on the complete study: In sorted CD3+CD56+NKG2C+, CD3+CD56+NKG2C- and CD3+CD56-NKG2C+ T-cell subsets from several donors, TCR beta-chain repertoires were profiled. All eight donors whose samples were sequenced were randomly selected healthy volunteers, three of them men and five women. Among the eight sequenced donors, only one was HCMV-seronegative, while the other seven were HCMV-seropositive. Sequencing of the libraries produced 2 x 150 bp reads on Illumina HiSeq 2000/2500, MiSeq or NextSeq. What the research found in general, with its limitations: In several donors, the dominant CD3+CD56+NKG2C+ clonotypes ranked among the top 10 CD8+ clonotypes, making up roughly 1.0-7.0% of CD8+ T cells. Those dominant clonotypes were again the most abundant among CD3+CD56-NKG2C+ cells in several donors, at roughly 25-65%. It remained unclear whether the expanded NKG2C-expressing T cell clones were specific for HCMV antigens.

Note on this clonotype: It has no known antigen specificity.

HCMV-specific IgG was detected in serum with a commercial ELISA kit to determine HCMV serostatus. Ficoll density gradient centrifugation was used to isolate peripheral blood mononuclear cells from blood. Instrument used: Illumina HiSeq 2000. TCR beta cDNA libraries were made by 5'RACE template switching that added a universal primer site and unique molecular identifiers. Synthesis of cDNA was primed from the TCR beta constant segment and was followed by two consecutive PCR amplification steps. Turning to the authors' computational methods: MIGEC was used to demultiplex reads and group the reads by UMI, and MiTCR was used to assemble and quantify clonotypes. To remove erroneous sequences, TCR cDNA sequences were retained only when supported by two or more reads. The tcR package was used for downstream repertoire analysis, with clonotypes matched between fractions based on CDR3 nucleotide sequence plus V segment. VDJmatch was used to annotate antigen specificity against VDJdb, with one amino acid substitution allowed in CDR3. TCRdb reprocessed the reads, so every CDR3 protein sequence counts as one entry and DNA is not shown. In this record, the V and J calls reflect TCRdb's handling and not the investigators' own analysis. In this sample's table one finds a few hundred thousand distinct CDR3 sequences. Roughly 5.5% of the sample is held by the ten biggest clonotypes.

The germline V gene supplies CDR1 SGHRS and CDR2 YFSETQ. The CDR3 holds 13 amino acids from the cysteine to the phenylalanine. No coding sequence is recorded. The receptor was isolated from a man between 18 and 69 years old in good health. This chain joins TRBV5-1 to TRBJ2-3; TCRdb gives TRBD2 as the D gene, but with no DNA this cannot be confirmed. The sequenced sample consisted of blood T cells: a sorted CD56 or NKG2C T cell subset, CD4+ or CD8+ T cells, or bulk PBMC T cells (not recorded which). The CDR3 protein sequence reads: CASRQGGMDTQYF.